Below, 31 T cell receptor beta chains from the same sample are listed, as sequenced in a study of T cells in Graves' hyperthyroidism and ophthalmopathy. TCR beta CDR3 regions were amplified from RNA transcripts. First-round RT-PCR with HTBI primers amplified the TCR CDR3 region. Each CDR3 protein is one row after TCRdb ran MiXCR on the multiplex PCR reads. The sample has some 270,000 distinct CDR3 sequences, about 25% seen once; the top ten hold about a third. The sample was blood. The receptors were gathered from a woman in her 40s with Graves' ophthalmopathy.

There are many counts of this clonotype. The rearrangement uses TRBV7-8 and TRBJ1-3; weak D call: TRBD1 (5 bases). Germline V CDR1 and CDR2: SGHVS, FQNEAQ. This CDR3 region has 13 residues. With 5 bases removed from V and 12 bases from J, the gap between germline ends came to 17 bases. The CDR3 loop reads CASSPRGGLSIYF. The DNA for the CDR3 is TGTGCCAGCAGCCCACGGGGGGGATTGAGCATATATTTT. Full variable domain (outside the CDR3, taken from reference TRBV7-8 and TRBJ1-3): GAGVSQSPRYKVAKRGQDVALRCDPISGHVSLFWYQQALGQGPEFLTYFQNEAQLDKSGLPSDRFFAERPEGSVSTLKIQRTQQEDSAVYLCASSPRGGLSIYFGEGSWLTVV.

This clonotype has a count of ten or more. The V and J genes are TRBV5-1 and TRBJ2-5; D could derive from TRBD1 or TRBD2 (5 bases each). Trimming stripped 0 bases from V and 5 bases from J, with 14 bases between. CDR3 length: 15 amino acids. CDR1 SGHRS and CDR2 YFSETQ come from the germline V gene. The CDR3 here is CASSLDGGEWETQYF. The CDR3 DNA reads as TGCGCCAGCAGCTTGGATGGGGGAGAGTGGGAGACCCAGTACTTC.

The table lists this clonotype with many counts. This rearrangement joins TRBV6-5 to TRBJ2-5; weak D call: TRBD1 (5 bases). Between the trimmed V and J ends, which lost 2 bases and 2 bases, there was a span of 15 bases. The CDR3 is 16 residues long. CDR1 and CDR2 from the germline V gene are MNHEY and SVGAGI. The CDR3 loop reads CASSYPNDRFQETQYF. CDR3 DNA: TGTGCCAGCAGTTACCCTAACGACAGATTTCAAGAGACCCAGTACTTC.

A note on this clonotype: The germline gene is not matched at one end of the junction; a read error may be the cause. V is TRBV12-3 or TRBV12-4 and J is TRBJ1-5; D gene uncertain. The length of the CDR3 is 16 residues. CDR3 sequence (DNA): TGTGCCAGCAGTTTAGAACTAGATCAGATGAACCAGCCCCAGCCTTTT. It translates to CASSLELDQMNQPQPF.

V usage is TRBV7-3 and J usage is TRBJ1-1; a weak D match, TRBD1 (5 bases). With 4 bases removed from V and 4 bases from J, the gap between germline ends came to 13 bases. The CDR3 length is 14 residues. Germline assignment: CDR1 SGHTA and CDR2 FQGTGA. The CDR3 coding sequence is TGTGCCAGCAGCTCAGGAGCGGGGGTCACTGAAGCTTTCTTT. It is translated as CASSSGAGVTEAFF.

This clonotype was detected ten times or more. The rearrangement uses TRBV6-1 and TRBJ2-5; unclear D gene. The CDR3 consists of 14 residues. Per the germline V gene, CDR1 is MNHNS and CDR2 is SASEGT. V shed 0 bases and J shed 7 bases, with 12 bases lying between them. CDR3 sequence reads: CASSEAIQRGTQYF. DNA for the CDR3: TGTGCCAGCAGTGAAGCAATTCAGAGAGGGACCCAGTACTTC.

The rearrangement links TRBV3-1 to TRBJ1-1, with 8 positions matching TRBD1. Germline values: CDR1 LGHDT, CDR2 YNNKEL (reference sequence). With V trimmed by 0 bases and J by 4 bases, 7 bases remained unmatched. The CDR3 covers 16 residues. The DNA for the CDR3 is TGTGCCAGCAGCCAAGATCTCCGGGACAGGACCACTGAAGCTTTCTTT. Translating it yields CASSQDLRDRTTEAFF.

This clonotype was seen ten or more times. The chain couples TRBV10-3 to TRBJ2-5, with D unclear. V dropped 3 bases and J dropped 2 bases, with 13 bases sitting between them. CDR1 is ENHRY and CDR2 is SYGVKD in the germline V gene. This CDR3 region has 15 residues. The CDR3 protein is CAISDGVDGQETQYF. As DNA, the CDR3 is TGTGCCATCAGTGATGGGGTAGATGGTCAAGAGACCCAGTACTTC.

The chain joins TRBV7-2 to TRBJ1-1; 7 nucleotides line up with TRBD1. The CDR3 length is 14 residues. Trimming at V came to 5 bases and at J to 2 bases, leaving 5 bases not matched to a gene. Looked up from germline, CDR1 is SGHTA and CDR2 is FQGNSA. This CDR3 is CASSPGQDNTEAFF. The CDR3 DNA follows: TGTGCCAGCAGCCCCGGACAGGACAACACTGAAGCTTTCTTT.

This clonotype was detected many times. The junction and the germline gene differ at one end; a read error may be behind it. This chain uses TRBV29-1 with TRBJ1-1; 10 nucleotides match TRBD1. The V gene's germline CDR1 is SQVTM and CDR2 ANQGSEA. The CDR3 totals 13 residues. The CDR3 is CSVTDRGRTGAFF. The CDR3 DNA reads as TGCAGCGTTACAGACAGGGGGCGAACTGGAGCTTTCTTT.

This clonotype was seen ten or more times. V usage is TRBV2 and J usage is TRBJ2-7; possibly TRBD2 for D (6 bases). Trimming cost V 9 bases and J 0 bases, with 12 bases left between them. CDR3 length: 13 amino acids. Germline V CDR1 and CDR2: SNHLY, FYNNEI. The DNA of the CDR3 is TGTGCCAGTCTAGCGAGAAGCTCCTACGAGCAGTACTTC. Translating gives CASLARSSYEQYF.

This clonotype was observed at least ten times. This rearrangement joins TRBV6-2 or TRBV6-3 to TRBJ2-7; D not certain. V was clipped by 2 bases and J by 3 bases, with 5 bases between them. Germline CDR1 and CDR2: MNHEY and SVGEGT. The CDR3 loop spans 12 amino acids. The CDR3 loop reads CASSYKFYEQYF. The CDR3 bases are TGTGCCAGCAGTTACAAGTTCTACGAGCAGTACTTC.

This clonotype was counted at least ten times. The chain links TRBV28 to TRBJ1-1; D unclear. In germline, CDR1 is MDHEN, CDR2 SYDVKM. The CDR3 covers 11 residues. V dropped 2 bases and J dropped 8 bases, with 6 bases sitting between them. The CDR3 here is CASSLGREAFF. CDR3 nucleotides: TGTGCCAGCAGTTTAGGACGGGAAGCTTTCTTT.

This clonotype came up many times. The chain employs TRBV5-1 and TRBJ1-1; weak D call: TRBD1 (5 bases). CDR3 length: 14 residues. Trimming shortened V by 4 bases and J by 6 bases, and 16 bases separated the two germline ends. Germline CDR1 reads SGHRS; CDR2 reads YFSETQ. This chain's CDR3 is CASSPLGGQSEAFF. For the CDR3, the DNA is TGCGCCAGCAGCCCCCTGGGAGGACAATCTGAAGCTTTCTTT.

This clonotype was counted at least ten times. This may be a read error: a much more frequent sequence differs by one nucleotide. The V call is TRBV27, the J call TRBJ2-5; 11 bases match TRBD2. Trimming took 4 bases from V and 1 from J; bases not matched to a gene: 2. The CDR3 spans 15 residues. Germline CDR1 is MNHEY and CDR2 is SMNVEV (reference sequence). The CDR3 DNA is TGTGCCAGCAGTTCCGGGACTAGCGGCCAAGAGACCCAGTACTTC. It translates to CASSSGTSGQETQYF.

This clonotype was picked up many times. The V and J genes are TRBV5-6 and TRBJ1-2; D perhaps matches TRBD1 (5 bases). Trimming removed 4 bases from V and 8 bases from J, with 12 bases in between. The germline CDR1 and CDR2 sequences are SGHDT and YYEEEE. The CDR3 runs to 12 residues. The CDR3 is CASSAGLGGYTF. The DNA of the CDR3 is TGTGCCAGCAGCGCAGGGCTGGGCGGCTACACCTTC.

V gene TRBV20-1 combines with J gene TRBJ1-3, with a possible D match to TRBD1 (5 bases). The CDR3 runs 13 residues. Germline CDR1 reads DFQATT; CDR2 reads SNEGSKA (reference sequence). Trimming stripped 6 bases from V and 3 bases from J, with 12 bases between. For the CDR3, the DNA is TGCAGTGCCATGCGGGGGGTTGGAAACACCATATATTTT. Protein product: CSAMRGVGNTIYF.

Concerning this clonotype itself: This may be a read error, as it is one base from a much larger clone. The conserved closing phenylalanine or tryptophan is absent in this CDR3, likely reflecting a read error. J is TRBJ1-3 and V is TRBV28; no clear D gene. Trimming removed 2 bases from V and 0 bases from J, with 8 bases in between. The CDR3 consists of 15 residues. Germline V lookup: CDR1 MDHEN, CDR2 SYDVKM. CDR3 coding DNA: TGTGCCAGCAGTTTACCGGGTATCTCTGGAAACACCATATATATT. Its translation is CASSLPGISGNTIYI.

In its sample, this clonotype was seen many times. The chain is built from TRBV3-1 and TRBJ1-1; D is undetermined. Looked up from germline, CDR1 is LGHDT and CDR2 is YNNKEL (reference sequence). With 5 bases removed from V and 9 bases from J, the gap between germline ends came to 16 bases. The CDR3 totals 13 residues. The CDR3: CASSDAGQGKAFF. The CDR3 DNA is TGTGCCAGCAGCGACGCTGGGCAAGGTAAAGCTTTCTTT. The whole variable domain, remainder taken from reference TRBV3-1 and TRBJ1-1, is DTAVSQTPKYLVTQMGNDKSIKCEQNLGHDTMYWYKQDSKKFLKIMFSYNNKELIINETVPNRFSPKSPDKAHLNLHINSLELGDSAVYFCASSDAGQGKAFFGQGTRLTVV.

This clonotype has at least ten counts. The rearrangement joins TRBV7-2 to TRBJ1-2; D possibly corresponds to TRBD1 (5 bases). The CDR3 spans 14 residues. Germline CDR1 SGHTA, CDR2 FQGNSA. The V end was cut by 5 bases, the J end by 6 bases, with 16 bases between. The CDR3 region has the DNA TGTGCCAGCAGCCTACTTGGGGGGGACGATGGCTACACCTTC. Protein product: CASSLLGGDDGYTF.

This clonotype was recorded at least ten times. This rearrangement joins TRBV28 to TRBJ1-2; D not resolved. There are 15 residues in the CDR3. Germline assignment: CDR1 MDHEN and CDR2 SYDVKM. Trimming pared 6 bases from V and 2 bases from J, leaving 16 bases between. The chain's CDR3 is CASRPGRSRNYGYTF. Here the CDR3 DNA reads TGTGCCAGCAGACCCGGACGGAGTAGAAACTATGGCTACACCTTC.

This clonotype was seen ten or more times. CDR3 coding DNA: TGTGCCAGCAGCAACAGGGTAGAGGACACCGGGGAGCTGTTTTTT. Encoded protein: CASSNRVEDTGELFF. This sequence joins TRBV7-8 and TRBJ2-2; D possibly corresponds to TRBD1 (6 bases). Germline CDR1 and CDR2: SGHVS and FQNEAQ. This CDR3 is 15 amino acids long. Between the trimmed V and J ends, which lost 5 bases and 3 bases, there was a span of 13 bases.

The rearrangement joins TRBV2 to TRBJ1-2, with D perhaps TRBD1 (5 bases). The CDR3 has 13 residues. Germline-derived CDR1 and CDR2 are SNHLY and FYNNEI. The V end lost 0 bases, the J end lost 6 bases, and 8 bases lay between the germline ends. The CDR3 nucleotides are TGTGCCAGCAGTGAAGCGCGCAGGGATGGCTACACCTTC. Its translation: CASSEARRDGYTF. Full variable domain (outside the CDR3, taken from reference TRBV2 and TRBJ1-2): EPEVTQTPSHQVTQMGQEVILRCVPISNHLYFYWYRQILGQKVEFLVSFYNNEISEKSEIFDDQFSVERPDGSNFTLKIRSTKLEDSAMYFCASSEARRDGYTFGSGTRLTVV.

This clonotype appeared many times. This rearrangement joins TRBV11-2 to TRBJ2-7; TRBD2 aligns across 7 bases. This CDR3 has 13 residues. V lost 5 bases to trimming and J lost 4 bases; unmatched junction nucleotides: 5. The germline gives CDR1 SGHAT, CDR2 FQNNGV. As DNA, the CDR3 is TGTGCCAGCAGCCAACAGCGGGATTACGAGCAGTACTTC. Protein product: CASSQQRDYEQYF.

This clonotype showed up many times. The chain employs TRBV11-2 and TRBJ2-5; 8 bases line up with TRBD1. CDR3 size: 14 residues. V lost 5 bases and J lost 10; bases outside the gene matches: 12. The germline gives CDR1 SGHAT, CDR2 FQNNGV. The CDR3 protein is CASSLGTGLGDQYF. Written as DNA, the CDR3 is TGTGCCAGCAGCCTGGGGACAGGTTTGGGAGACCAGTACTTC.

The chain recombines TRBV6-5 with TRBJ2-7; D may be TRBD1 (5 bases). The CDR3 is 13 amino acids. The V gene lost 2 bases and the J gene lost 4 bases, with 9 bases spanning the gap. Looked up from germline, CDR1 is MNHEY and CDR2 is SVGAGI. CDR3 coding DNA: TGTGCCAGCAGTTACGGGGCAGATTACGAGCAGTACTTC. This translates into CASSYGADYEQYF.

This clonotype has a count of ten or more. V and J are TRBV14 and TRBJ1-1, with D uncertain. Germline V lookup: CDR1 SGHDN, CDR2 FVKESK. This CDR3 is built from 14 residues. Deletions cut 0 bases from V and 5 bases from J, with 10 bases between. The CDR3 sequence: CASSQDYGSTEAFF. The DNA for the CDR3 is TGTGCCAGCAGCCAAGATTATGGGTCTACTGAAGCTTTCTTT.

This clonotype was picked up many times. V is TRBV12-3 or TRBV12-4 and J is TRBJ2-5; D unclear. Trimming stripped 2 bases from V and 5 bases from J, with 12 bases between. The CDR3 extends over 14 amino acids. CDR3 nucleotides: TGTGCCAGCAGTTTAATGGGCGCCTCGGAGACCCAGTACTTC. It specifies CASSLMGASETQYF.

There are many counts of this clonotype. The gene calls are TRBV28 and TRBJ2-7; 10 bases line up with TRBD2. J lost 0 bases, V lost 3 bases, and 8 bases had no gene match. Germline CDR1 MDHEN, CDR2 SYDVKM. The length of the CDR3 is 17 residues. The CDR3 sequence is CASSFRTSGSLSYEQYF. The CDR3, as DNA: TGTGCCAGCAGTTTCCGGACTAGCGGATCCCTCTCCTACGAGCAGTACTTC.

Many counts were recorded for this clonotype. The V and J genes are TRBV12-3 or TRBV12-4 and TRBJ1-5; tentatively, D is TRBD1 (5 bases). This CDR3 has 16 residues. The V end was cut by 3 bases, the J end by 1 base, with 13 bases between. The DNA for the CDR3 is TGTGCCAGCAGTTTGTTAGGGGCGGGAAGCAATCAGCCCCAGCATTTT. This codes for CASSLLGAGSNQPQHF.

This clonotype has a count of ten or more. The CDR3, as DNA: TGTGCCAGCAGTAAAGGGGGGGGGCAGCCCCAGCATTTT. This sequence encodes CASSKGGGQPQHF. The chain has TRBV6-1 and TRBJ1-5, with TRBD1 as a possible D gene (6 bases). Germline CDR1 MNHNS, CDR2 SASEGT. Trimming stripped 5 bases from V and 7 bases from J, with 12 bases between. This CDR3 comprises 13 residues.